This T cell receptor (beta chain) was sequenced during a study of T-cell reconstitution after alpha-beta-depleted transplantation in children. Unique molecular identifiers were incorporated into the prepared TCRbeta library. From the PCR reads, TCRdb called clonotypes with MiXCR, one entry per CDR3 protein. This table has hundreds of thousands of distinct CDR3 sequences, 9.9% appearing once. Trimming stripped 10 bases from V and 3 bases from J, with 16 bases between. Germline V gene lookup returns CDR1 MNHNS and CDR2 SASEGT. This CDR3 region has 13 residues. This TCR was recovered from a human donor who donated a stem cell graft to a child with SCID. The sample was PBMCs from the stem cell graft donor, taken from the stem cell graft. The rearrangement links TRBV6-1 to TRBJ2-7; no firm D call. CDR3 nucleotide sequence: TGTGCCACCGGTGGGGTGGTCGACTACGAGCAGTACTTC. Amino acid sequence: CATGGVVDYEQYF.